Shown below are 25 T cell receptor beta chains from a single sample sequenced in a study of blood T cell repertoires in COVID-19. The repertoire was sequenced with immunoSEQ multiplex PCR; TCRdb's copy has only in-frame clones and lacks some. The sample holds roughly 200,000 clones, 75% to 80% seen once. The sequenced sample was peripheral blood. The receptors derive from a woman aged 45 to 65 with active or convalescent COVID-19.

In nucleotides, the CDR3 is TGTGCCATCAGTGAGATGCCGTTTAGCGGGAGTGCGAACACCGGGGAGCTGTTTTTT. Protein product: CAISEMPFSGSANTGELFF. The V call is TRBV10-3, the J call TRBJ2-2; 9 nucleotides align to TRBD2. Germline CDR1 is ENHRY and CDR2 is SYGVKD. J lost 0 bases, V lost 2 bases, and 10 bases had no gene match. The CDR3 has 19 residues.

The CDR3 bases are TGTGCCAGCAGCCAACAGGGGCGCTATGGCTACACCTTC. This sequence encodes CASSQQGRYGYTF. The chain joins TRBV27 to TRBJ1-2; TRBD1 agrees at 7 bases. Germline CDR1 is MNHEY and CDR2 is SMNVEV (reference sequence). This CDR3 is built from 13 residues. Germline trimming cut 6 bases from V and 4 bases from J; bases unmatched to any gene: 5.

The chain is built from TRBV2 and TRBJ1-2; D is undetermined. CDR1 SNHLY and CDR2 FYNNEI come from the germline V gene. The CDR3 has 11 residues. Trimming pared 7 bases from V and 2 bases from J, leaving 5 bases between. The CDR3 spells CASTRNYGYTF. CDR3 in DNA: TGTGCCAGCACCAGGAACTATGGCTACACCTTC.

The V and J genes are TRBV2 and TRBJ2-7, with D possibly TRBD1 on 5 matching bases. Germline V gene data show CDR1 as SNHLY and CDR2 as FYNNEI. This CDR3 region has 12 residues. V lost 7 bases to trimming and J lost 4 bases, with 11 bases between them. DNA of the CDR3: TGTGCCAGCATTGGACACGAATACGAGCAGTACTTC. Its protein is CASIGHEYEQYF.

The chain links TRBV7-9 to TRBJ1-4; 9 nucleotides match TRBD1. Germline lookup yields CDR1 SEHNR and CDR2 FQNEAQ (reference sequence). V was pared by 3 bases and J by 6 bases, with 2 bases of the junction left unmatched. The CDR3 extends over 14 amino acids. This CDR3 reads CASSLDRGDEKLFF. CDR3 nucleotide sequence: TGTGCCAGCAGCTTGGACAGGGGCGATGAAAAACTGTTTTTT.

This clone turned up a few times. The chain couples TRBV13 to TRBJ1-2; D may be TRBD1 (6 bases). This CDR3 spans 14 amino acids. Trimming removed 2 bases from V and 4 bases from J, with 11 bases in between. CDR1 PRHDT and CDR2 FYEKMQ come from the germline V gene (reference sequence). CDR3 DNA: TGTGCCAGCAGCTTAAACAGGGCCGGCTATGGCTACACCTTC. Protein sequence: CASSLNRAGYGYTF.

This chain uses TRBV11-3 with TRBJ2-5, with 11 bases fitting TRBD2. There are 16 residues in the CDR3. Germline V gene lookup returns CDR1 SGHNT and CDR2 YENEEA. Trimming cost V 5 bases and J 2 bases; bases outside gene matches: 7. The CDR3 sequence: CASSLRTSGSQETQYF. The CDR3 coding sequence is TGTGCCAGCAGCCTCCGGACTAGCGGGTCACAAGAGACCCAGTACTTC. Based on the CDR3 plus reference TRBV11-3 and TRBJ2-5, the full variable domain is EAGVVQSPRYKIIEKKQPVAFWCNPISGHNTLYWYLQNLGQGPELLIRYENEEAVDDSQLPKDRFSAERLKGVDSTLKIQPAELGDSAVYLCASSLRTSGSQETQYFGPGTRLLVL.

The chain has TRBV11-2 and TRBJ1-5; weak D call: TRBD1 (5 bases). The length of the CDR3 is 14 residues. The germline gives CDR1 SGHAT, CDR2 FQNNGV. Trimming stripped 5 bases from V and 7 bases from J, with 15 bases between. The CDR3 region is CASSEAGGGQPQHF. For the CDR3, the DNA is TGTGCCAGCAGCGAGGCGGGGGGTGGGCAGCCCCAGCATTTT.

This clone occurred once. The chain carries TRBV4-3 and TRBJ2-3; D is undetermined. Germline values: CDR1 LGHNA, CDR2 YSLEER. The CDR3 consists of 14 residues. V lost 0 bases and J lost 1, with 5 bases in between. CDR3 coding DNA: TGCGCCAGCAGCCAAGATTGGCGCACAGATACGCAGTATTTT. Protein: CASSQDWRTDTQYF.

This chain joins TRBV3-1 (or the pseudogene TRBV3-2) and TRBJ2-2; the D is unclear. CDR3 length: 15 residues. CDR1 is LGHDT and CDR2 is YNNKEL in the germline V gene (reference sequence). Trimming stripped 1 base from V and 6 bases from J, with 12 bases between. This CDR3 reads CASSQVKWHPGELFF. The CDR3 DNA reads TGTGCCAGCAGCCAAGTTAAGTGGCATCCCGGGGAGCTGTTTTTT.

The chain recombines TRBV29-1 with TRBJ1-2, with D tentatively TRBD1 (5 bases). CDR3 size: 14 residues. Trimming took 3 bases from V and 4 from J, leaving 15 bases between them. Germline CDR1 is SQVTM and CDR2 is ANQGSEA. This CDR3 reads CSVDMDTTFYGYTF. DNA for the CDR3: TGCAGCGTTGATATGGACACCACGTTCTATGGCTACACCTTC.

Worth noting for this clone: This is likely a read error, given that the CDR3 carries no conserved phenylalanine or tryptophan at its end. No DNA is shown, since the ends of the CDR3 on it are uncertain; the CDR3 is the one TCRdb lists. V is TRBV10-1 and J is TRBJ1-2; no check of the table's D call, TRBD1, against the DNA was made. The CDR3 comprises 14 residues, both ends counted. Per germline, CDR1 WNHNN and CDR2 SYGVQD (reference sequence). This CDR3 is CAKSAPPGQGPSLV.

The chain links TRBV29-1 to TRBJ2-2, with 8 bases that match TRBD1. Germline V lookup: CDR1 SQVTM, CDR2 ANQGSEA. V gave up 1 base and J gave up 0 bases; unmatched junction bases: 10. The CDR3 runs to 18 residues. The CDR3 here is CSVEVRPGQGTNTGELFF. CDR3 DNA: TGCAGCGTTGAAGTGCGTCCCGGACAGGGAACGAACACCGGGGAGCTGTTTTTT.

The chain links TRBV18 to TRBJ1-4; D ambiguous. V shed 2 bases and J shed 2 bases, with 6 bases lying between them. The CDR3 runs 14 residues. CDR1 and CDR2 (germline): KGHSH, LQKENI. DNA of the CDR3: TGTGCCAGCTCACCAGGGCACACTAATGAAAAACTGTTTTTT. Translation gives CASSPGHTNEKLFF.

The V gene is TRBV5-6, the J gene TRBJ1-2; the match to TRBD1 covers 8 bases. With V trimmed by 4 bases and J by 5 bases, 13 bases remained unmatched. Germline lookup yields CDR1 SGHDT and CDR2 YYEEEE. CDR3 length: 16 residues. Written as DNA, the CDR3 is TGTGCCAGCAGCCAGGGGGCAGGACCTGGGTGGTATGGCTACACCTTC. Residues: CASSQGAGPGWYGYTF.

In this sample, this clone turned up a few times. The V call is TRBV29-1, the J call TRBJ1-2; D unclear. The CDR3 covers 12 residues. Germline V gives CDR1 SQVTM, CDR2 ANQGSEA. The V end was cut by 2 bases, the J end by 4 bases, with 8 bases between. The CDR3 sequence: CSVELLFYGYTF. In DNA form, the CDR3 reads TGCAGCGTTGAATTACTGTTCTATGGCTACACCTTC.

The chain recombines TRBV19 with TRBJ2-7; D perhaps matches TRBD2 (7 bases). Germline values: CDR1 LNHDA, CDR2 SQIVND (reference sequence). CDR3 length: 15 residues. Trimming took 11 bases from V and 2 from J, leaving 22 bases between them. The CDR3 region has the DNA TGTGCCGGGAGCCTCGAGGGGGGGGGAGCCTACGAGCAGTACTTC. Translating it yields CAGSLEGGGAYEQYF.

This clone was detected only a few times. This chain joins TRBV10-3 and TRBJ1-1, with 8 bases lining up with TRBD1. The CDR3 has 13 amino acids. CDR1 and CDR2 from the germline V gene are ENHRY and SYGVKD. V dropped 6 bases and J dropped 5; count of bases not matched to a gene: 5. The CDR3, as DNA: TGTGCCATCAGCCTACAGGGGGGGACTGAAGCTTTCTTT. This codes for CAISLQGGTEAFF.

The chain couples TRBV5-4 to TRBJ2-6, with 8 bases lining up with TRBD1. The V segment lost 1 base and the J segment 0 bases; nucleotides outside the gene matches: 12. This CDR3 has 20 residues. In germline, CDR1 is SGHNT, CDR2 YYREEE (reference sequence). The CDR3 spells CASSLWAGGGPLSGANVLTF. The CDR3 region has the DNA TGTGCCAGCAGCTTGTGGGCAGGGGGCGGCCCACTCTCTGGGGCCAACGTCCTGACTTTC.

CDR3 DNA sequence: TGTGCCAGCAGTCCAGGGGGTTTATACGAGCAGTACTTC. Translating gives CASSPGGLYEQYF. The J gene is TRBJ2-7, the V gene TRBV6-2 or TRBV6-3; 7 bases line up with TRBD1. Germline values: CDR1 MNHEY, CDR2 SVGEGT. Trimming at V came to 5 bases and at J to 4 bases, leaving 5 bases not matched to a gene. The CDR3 is 13 amino acids.

The chain carries TRBV7-6 and TRBJ1-4; 9 bases are shared with TRBD1. The germline V gene encodes CDR1 SGHVS and CDR2 FNYEAQ. The CDR3 totals 14 residues. V was clipped by 4 bases and J by 10 bases; unmatched bases: 7. The chain's CDR3 is CASSSRTGVGKLFF. The DNA of the CDR3 is TGTGCCAGCAGCTCAAGGACAGGGGTCGGAAAACTGTTTTTT.

This sequence joins TRBV4-2 and TRBJ1-1, with D unclear. This CDR3 has 14 residues. The V gene's germline CDR1 is LGHNA and CDR2 YNFKEQ. V lost 2 bases to trimming and J lost 10 bases, with 17 bases between them. DNA for the CDR3: TGTGCCAGCAGCCAATCGACGGGGTTTGGCGGAGCTTTCTTT. Translating it yields CASSQSTGFGGAFF.

The chain combines TRBV12-3 or TRBV12-4 with TRBJ2-5; a possible D gene is TRBD2 (5 bases). V was pared by 6 bases and J by 4 bases, with 6 bases between. The CDR3 extends over 11 amino acids. CDR3 sequence (DNA): TGTGCCAGCAGCGGAGGAGAGACCCAGTACTTC. It encodes CASSGGETQYF.

This chain connects TRBV19 to TRBJ2-7, with D tentatively TRBD2 (7 bases). The germline gives CDR1 LNHDA, CDR2 SQIVND (reference sequence). The CDR3 has 17 residues. Trimming pared 6 bases from V and 4 bases from J, leaving 25 bases between. The CDR3 coding sequence is TGTGCCAGTAGCTCTACCTTTTCGGGCGGGGGCCCTTACGAGCAGTACTTC. Protein: CASSSTFSGGGPYEQYF. The full variable domain, its missing parts supplied by reference TRBV19 and TRBJ2-7, is DGGITQSPKYLFRKEGQNVTLSCEQNLNHDAMYWYRQDPGQGLRLIYYSQIVNDFQKGDIAEGYSVSREKKESFPLTVTSAQKNPTAFYLCASSSTFSGGGPYEQYFGPGTRLTVT.

The chain links TRBV3-1 (or the pseudogene TRBV3-2) to TRBJ2-5; 8 nucleotides line up with TRBD2. J lost 3 bases, V lost 1 base, and 4 bases had no gene match. Germline V gives CDR1 LGHDT, CDR2 YNNKEL (reference sequence). The CDR3 consists of 15 residues. The CDR3 DNA follows: TGTGCCAGCAGCCAAGGGTTGGGACTAGAAGAGACCCAGTACTTC. Its protein is CASSQGLGLEETQYF.